The clone carrying this T cell receptor beta chain was picked up a small number of times. Antigen: not known. The sample is drawn from a study of response to subunit inactivated influenza vaccine. Study results and caveats: Authors suggested each seasonal influenza vaccination recruits few new T cells.

With V trimmed by 5 bases and J by 3 bases, 7 bases remained unmatched. The CDR3 is 15 residues long. In germline, CDR1 is SGHTA, CDR2 FQGNSA. TCRdb fed the RT-PCR reads into MiXCR, producing one record per CDR3 protein. The profile shows around 650,000 distinct CDR3 sequences, 15% to 18% of them singletons. The chain combines TRBV7-2 with TRBJ2-7; TRBD1 matches at 10 bases. Material: PBMCs from blood, obtained 11 to 12 days after vaccination. This receptor was taken from a man in his forties or fifties who received an inactivated influenza vaccine. CDR3 sequence: CASSRPGTGVYEQYF. For the CDR3, the DNA is TGTGCCAGCAGCCGACCCGGGACAGGGGTCTACGAGCAGTACTTC.